The text below deals with one T cell receptor beta chain. A much larger clone differs by one base, so this may be a read error. This entry belongs to a study of read filtering for tumor transcriptome and immune sequencing. Study summary: Roughly 8 patients were R-ISS I, some 15 were R-ISS II, 7 were R-ISS III.

At the time of active disease, bone marrow was collected from every patient. The library was built from about 400 ng RNA with molecular barcoded adaptors for alpha/delta and beta/gamma chains. TCRdb redid the calling of the reads with MiXCR, one entry per CDR3 protein. The sample shows about 90,000 distinct CDR3 sequences, 9% to 15% of them seen only once. This CDR3 is built from 17 residues. Per germline, CDR1 MNHNY and CDR2 SVGAGI (reference sequence). This chain uses TRBV6-6 with TRBJ2-2; D is possibly TRBD2 (5 bases). The clonotype originates from a donor older than 35 with multiple myeloma. Sequencing was done on a sample of a population of CD138-negative cells sorted from bone marrow. This CDR3 reads CASSFVGRPANTGELSF. The CDR3 DNA reads TGTGCCAGCTCATTTGTGGGCAGACCCGCGAACACCGGGGAGCTGTCTTTT.